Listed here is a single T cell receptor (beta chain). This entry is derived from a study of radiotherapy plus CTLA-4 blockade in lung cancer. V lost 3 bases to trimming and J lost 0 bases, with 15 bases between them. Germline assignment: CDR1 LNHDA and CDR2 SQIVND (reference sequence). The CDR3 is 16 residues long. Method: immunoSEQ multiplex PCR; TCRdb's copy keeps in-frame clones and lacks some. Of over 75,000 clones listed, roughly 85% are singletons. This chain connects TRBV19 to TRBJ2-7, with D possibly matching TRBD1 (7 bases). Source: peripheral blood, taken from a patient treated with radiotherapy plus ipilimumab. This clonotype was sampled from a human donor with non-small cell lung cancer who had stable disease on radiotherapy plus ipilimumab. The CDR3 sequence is CASSMGRTGNSYEQYF. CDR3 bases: TGTGCCAGTAGTATGGGGAGGACAGGAAACTCCTACGAGCAGTACTTC.